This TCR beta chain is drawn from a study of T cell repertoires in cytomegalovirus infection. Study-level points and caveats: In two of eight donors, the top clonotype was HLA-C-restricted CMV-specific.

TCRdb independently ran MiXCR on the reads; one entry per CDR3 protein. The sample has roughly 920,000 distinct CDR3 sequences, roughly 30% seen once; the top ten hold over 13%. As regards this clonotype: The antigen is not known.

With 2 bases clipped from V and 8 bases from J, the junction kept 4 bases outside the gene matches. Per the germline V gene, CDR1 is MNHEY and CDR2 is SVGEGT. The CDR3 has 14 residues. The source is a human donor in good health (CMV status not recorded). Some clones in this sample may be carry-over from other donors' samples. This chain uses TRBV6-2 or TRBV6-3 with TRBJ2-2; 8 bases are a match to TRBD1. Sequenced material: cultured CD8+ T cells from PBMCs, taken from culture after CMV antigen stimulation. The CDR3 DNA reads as TGTGCCAGCAGTTACCAGGGGACAGGAGGGGAGCTGTTTTTT. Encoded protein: CASSYQGTGGELFF.